The sequence of this T cell receptor (beta chain) was determined in a study of OX40 agonist ivuxolimab in advanced cancers. Study-level background: Every 2 weeks, patients received ivuxolimab intravenously, dosed at 0.01 to 10 mg/kg. Three dose-escalation patients had partial responses: one with hepatocellular carcinoma and two with cutaneous melanoma.

A remark on this clone: Its antigen is not identified.

TCRdb keeps only in-frame clones here, not all; method: immunoSEQ multiplex PCR. The sample contains fewer than 12,000 clones, around 79% of which appear only once. Overall study findings and caveats: Both CD4+ and CD8+ T cell populations in blood had undergone clonal expansion by week 6 at 0.1 to 3.0 mg/kg. There were, on average, more expanded clones in CD8+ T cells than in CD4+.

Germline V gene data show CDR1 as SGHRS and CDR2 as YFSETQ. Trimming left V 4 bases short and J 0 bases short, with 10 bases between. This CDR3 contains 15 residues. The rearrangement links TRBV5-1 to TRBJ2-2; D remains unclear. Source: CD4+ or CD8+ T cells sorted from blood, taken in a trial of the OX40 agonist ivuxolimab. This TCR was sampled from an adult with an advanced solid tumor such as melanoma, head and neck, liver or kidney cancer. The CDR3 reads CASSQEIANTGELFF. In DNA form, the CDR3 reads TGCGCCAGCAGCCAAGAAATCGCGAACACCGGGGAGCTGTTTTTT. Full variable domain (rest looked up from reference TRBV5-1 and TRBJ2-2): KAGVTQTPRYLIKTRGQQVTLSCSPISGHRSVSWYQQTPGQGLQFLFEYFSETQRNKGNFPGRFSGRQFSNSRSEMNVSTLELGDSALYLCASSQEIANTGELFFGEGSRLTVL.